Sequencing of this T cell receptor (beta chain) was carried out in a study of shared clonotypes between healthy human individuals. Measured with immunoSEQ multiplex PCR; TCRdb has only the in-frame clones, and not every one. This sample yields some 1 million clones, of which around 75% are seen a single time; over 1.3% belongs to the top ten. The trim removed 0 bases at V and 6 bases at J, leaving 4 bases unmatched. CDR3 length: 15 residues. Germline-derived CDR1 and CDR2 are SGDLS and YYNGEE. This receptor was taken from a young man in good health. Sequencing was performed on memory CD4+ T cells sorted from blood. Documented subset: CD45RA-negative fraction. This chain links TRBV9 with TRBJ2-1; 9 nucleotides align to TRBD2. The CDR3 region is CASSVVAGGRNEQFF. CDR3 bases: TGTGCCAGCAGCGTAGTTGCGGGGGGGCGCAATGAGCAGTTCTTC.